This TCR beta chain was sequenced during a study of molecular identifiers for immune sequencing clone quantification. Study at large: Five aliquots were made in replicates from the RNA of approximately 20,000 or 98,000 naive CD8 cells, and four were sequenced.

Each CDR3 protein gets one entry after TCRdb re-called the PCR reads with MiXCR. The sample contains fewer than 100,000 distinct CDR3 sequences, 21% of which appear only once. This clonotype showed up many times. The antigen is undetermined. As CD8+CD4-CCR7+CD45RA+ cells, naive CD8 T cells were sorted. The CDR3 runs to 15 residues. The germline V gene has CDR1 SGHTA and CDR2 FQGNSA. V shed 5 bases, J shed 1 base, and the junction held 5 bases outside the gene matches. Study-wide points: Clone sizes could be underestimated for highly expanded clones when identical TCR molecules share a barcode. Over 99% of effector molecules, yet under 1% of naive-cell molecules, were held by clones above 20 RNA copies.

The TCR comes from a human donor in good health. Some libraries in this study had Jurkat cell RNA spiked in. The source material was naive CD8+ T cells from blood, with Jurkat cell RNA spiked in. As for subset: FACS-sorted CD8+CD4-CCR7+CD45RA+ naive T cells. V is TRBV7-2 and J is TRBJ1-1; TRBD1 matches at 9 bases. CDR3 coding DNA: TGTGCCAGCAGCCTCCTGGGACAGGGGAACACTGAAGCTTTCTTT. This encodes CASSLLGQGNTEAFF.